These T cell receptor beta chains were read from a single sample in a study of beta chain features in type 1 diabetes. Only in-frame clones appear in the TCRdb table, and some are missing; sequencing was by immunoSEQ multiplex PCR. This sample has roughly 160,000 clones, with 6.5% to 8.5% found just once. The sequencing input was central memory CD4+ T cells from blood. Receptors originate from a young man with type 1 diabetes. The CDR3 runs from the conserved cysteine through the conserved F or W. A D gene is named only where the DNA matches it firmly. For some rows the clone size is stated as once, few or many, or as a class when expanded; others skip it.

TRBJ1-2 few TRBV7-9 TRBD1 TGTGCCAGCAGCCCGACACCGGGACAGGGGGCTGGCGGCTACACCTTC CASSPTPGQGAGGYTF
TRBJ2-5 few TRBV10-2 TRBD2 TGCGCCAGCAGTGGGAGCGGGGGCCAAGAGACCCAGTACTTC CASSGSGGQETQYF
TRBJ2-7 few TRBV4-1 TRBD2 TGCGCCAGCAGCCAATTTGGCACAATTTCCTTAGCGGGAGGTCCGAACGAGCAGTACTTC CASSQFGTISLAGGPNEQYF
TRBJ2-1 - TRBV4-3 - TGCGCCAGCAGCCAAGATCCAAACTCCTACAATGAGCAGTTCTTC CASSQDPNSYNEQFF
TRBJ2-3 few TRBV5-1 TRBD2 TGCGCCAGCAGCTATTATAGCGGGAGGCCCGGGGATACGCAGTATTTT CASSYYSGRPGDTQYF
TRBJ2-3 - TRBV20-1 - TGCAGTGCTCACAGGGATACGCAGTATTTT CSAHRDTQYF
TRBJ1-1 few TRBV30 - TGTGCCTGGAGTGTACAAGACAGCACTGAAGCTTTCTTT CAWSVQDSTEAFF
TRBJ2-1 few TRBV7-2 TRBD2 TGTGCCAGCAGCTCTAGCCTAGCGGGGGGCGGCAATGAGCAGTTCTTC CASSSSLAGGGNEQFF
TRBJ2-5 few TRBV7-2 TRBD2 TGTGCCAGCAGCTCCAGACTAGCGGGGGTCGGGGGGACCCAGTACTTC CASSSRLAGVGGTQYF
TRBJ1-2 - TRBV6-5 TRBD1 TGTGCCAGCAGTTTCGGACAGGGGGCAAGTGGCTACACCTTC CASSFGQGASGYTF
TRBJ2-3 many TRBV6-6 - TGTGCCAGCAACCCTAGTGCTGCTAGCACAGATACGCAGTATTTT CASNPSAASTDTQYF
TRBJ2-7 once TRBV28 TRBD2 TGTGCCAGCAGTCGACTAGCGGGGGAGAGGTACGAGCAGTACTTC CASSRLAGERYEQYF
TRBJ2-1 few TRBV6-1 - TGTGCCACCGAGGGTGGTTTGAATGAGCAGTTCTTC CATEGGLNEQFF
TRBJ2-7 many TRBV30 - TGTGCCTGGGCAGTAGCGGACCTCAGGGAGCAGTACTTC CAWAVADLREQYF
TRBJ2-1 few TRBV5-1 - TGCGCCAGCAGTAGGACTGAAGCCTACAATGAGCAGTTCTTC CASSRTEAYNEQFF
TRBJ2-3 - TRBV11-2 TRBD2 TGTGCCAGCACCCTTAGCGGGAGCTTCACAGATACGCAGTATTTT CASTLSGSFTDTQYF